Following are 25 T cell receptor beta chains from one sample sequenced in a study of control samples from healthy donors and cancer patients. TCRdb keeps only in-frame clones here, not all; method: immunoSEQ multiplex PCR. Here the sample spans 150,000 to 200,000 clones, more than 85% being singletons. What was sequenced was blood. Receptors originate from a woman between 40 and 50 years old in good health.

This clone appeared a single time. The chain has TRBV6-6 and TRBJ1-5; TRBD1 might be the D (6 bases). CDR1 is MNHNY, CDR2 SVGAGI, per germline (reference sequence). V was trimmed by 0 bases and J by 9 bases, leaving 18 bases between them. The CDR3 extends over 16 amino acids. The CDR3 DNA reads TGTGCCAGCAGTTACTCGGGGGGCGATCCGAGCGGGCCCCAGCATTTT. Protein sequence: CASSYSGGDPSGPQHF.

The chain has TRBV5-4 and TRBJ1-1; D remains ambiguous. Trimming left V 5 bases short and J 1 base short, with 9 bases between. CDR1 SGHNT and CDR2 YYREEE come from the germline V gene (reference sequence). The CDR3 length is 13 residues. CDR3 sequence: CASSQQGNTEAFF. DNA for the CDR3: TGTGCCAGCAGTCAGCAAGGGAACACTGAAGCTTTCTTT.

In regard to this clone: This specimen includes other DNA sequences encoding the same CDR3. V and J are TRBV3-1 (or the pseudogene TRBV3-2) and TRBJ2-3; D is unresolved. Germline CDR1 reads LGHDT; CDR2 reads YNNKEL (reference sequence). The CDR3 loop spans 11 amino acids. The ends were cut back, 4 bases at V and 3 bases at J, with 2 bases in the middle. For the CDR3, the DNA is TGTGCCAGCAGCCTAACAGATACGCAGTATTTT. Amino acids: CASSLTDTQYF.

The chain recombines TRBV5-6 with TRBJ2-7; D assignment may be TRBD1 or TRBD2 (6 bases each). Germline CDR1 is SGHDT and CDR2 is YYEEEE. Trimming left V 2 bases short and J 6 bases short, with 18 bases between. The CDR3 totals 15 residues. The CDR3 DNA is TGTGCCAGCAGCTTTCCGGGGGCGACACTGATCGAGCAGTACTTC. This gives the protein CASSFPGATLIEQYF.

The chain employs TRBV3-1 (or the pseudogene TRBV3-2) and TRBJ2-1, with 8 nucleotides matching TRBD2. With 4 bases clipped from V and 0 bases from J, the junction kept 14 bases outside the gene matches. This CDR3 spans 19 amino acids. Germline V gene lookup returns CDR1 LGHDT and CDR2 YNNKEL (reference sequence). The CDR3 nucleotides are TGTGCCAGCAGCCCTGAGAGGGCGGGGGGTACGAGCTCCTACAATGAGCAGTTCTTC. Amino acid sequence: CASSPERAGGTSSYNEQFF.

The gene calls are TRBV27 and TRBJ2-5; the D gene is possibly TRBD2 (5 bases). Trimming cost V 5 bases and J 4 bases, with 14 bases left between them. Germline CDR1 and CDR2: MNHEY and SMNVEV (reference sequence). The CDR3 consists of 14 residues. The CDR3 is CASSPGLSGETQYF. CDR3 coding DNA: TGTGCCAGCAGTCCGGGGTTGAGTGGAGAGACCCAGTACTTC.

The chain links TRBV5-1 to TRBJ1-4, with D unresolved. The V gene's germline CDR1 is SGHRS and CDR2 YFSETQ. The CDR3 loop spans 14 amino acids. V was trimmed by 4 bases and J by 0 bases, leaving 7 bases between them. CDR3 nucleotide sequence: TGCGCCAGCAGCGCAGCAGCAACTAATGAAAAACTGTTTTTT. It is translated as CASSAAATNEKLFF.

The chain couples TRBV4-1 to TRBJ2-3, with D possibly matching TRBD1 (5 bases). Germline CDR1 is MGHRA and CDR2 is YSYEKL. Trimming cost V 4 bases and J 0 bases, with 11 bases left between them. This CDR3 has 15 amino acids. CDR3 sequence: CASSRGDPSTDTQYF. The DNA for the CDR3 is TGCGCCAGCAGCCGGGGCGACCCTAGCACAGATACGCAGTATTTT.

The chain carries TRBV4-1 and TRBJ2-7, with a possible D match to TRBD2 (5 bases). The CDR3 has 14 residues. Trimming stripped 0 bases from V and 3 bases from J, with 9 bases between. Germline V gene sequence: CDR1 MGHRA, CDR2 YSYEKL. This chain's CDR3 is CASSQDGLHYEQYF. CDR3 DNA: TGCGCCAGCAGCCAAGACGGACTCCACTACGAGCAGTACTTC.

J is TRBJ2-7 and V is TRBV19; 7 nucleotides line up with TRBD1. V dropped 3 bases and J dropped 2; count of bases not matched to a gene: 4. The CDR3 runs to 14 residues. Germline values: CDR1 LNHDA, CDR2 SQIVND (reference sequence). CDR3 sequence: CASSIRQGPYEQYF. The CDR3 bases are TGTGCCAGTAGTATTCGACAGGGCCCCTACGAGCAGTACTTC.

The V call is TRBV5-1, the J call TRBJ2-3, with 11 bases that match TRBD2. Trimming at V came to 2 bases and at J to 1 base, leaving 3 bases not matched to a gene. CDR3 size: 16 residues. Germline assignment: CDR1 SGHRS and CDR2 YFSETQ. CDR3 in amino acids: CASSLQTSGGTDTQYF. CDR3 sequence (DNA): TGCGCCAGCAGCTTACAGACTAGCGGGGGCACAGATACGCAGTATTTT.

The genes are TRBV5-1 and TRBJ1-1; D not certain. Germline V lookup: CDR1 SGHRS, CDR2 YFSETQ. The V and J ends lost 0 bases and 11 bases respectively, with 17 bases between them. The CDR3 sequence is 14 residues long. This CDR3 reads CASSLDQAPGLAFF. DNA for the CDR3: TGCGCCAGCAGCTTGGATCAGGCGCCCGGGTTGGCTTTCTTT.

The V gene is TRBV12-3 or TRBV12-4, the J gene TRBJ2-3, with D hard to call. The CDR3 contains 12 residues. The germline V and J ends were trimmed by 2 bases and 6 bases, with 6 bases remaining between them. Here the CDR3 DNA reads TGTGCCAGCAGTTTACGATCTGATACGCAGTATTTT. This sequence encodes CASSLRSDTQYF.

The chain is built from TRBV6-1 and TRBJ1-4; D not resolved. CDR3 length equals 15 residues. The ends were cut back, 2 bases at V and 3 bases at J, with 10 bases in the middle. Germline V gene data show CDR1 as MNHNS and CDR2 as SASEGT. Here the CDR3 DNA reads TGTGCCAGCAGTGAATCTTGGGGAGCTAATGAAAAACTGTTTTTT. This encodes CASSESWGANEKLFF.

V and J are TRBV15 and TRBJ2-1; 8 bases fit TRBD1. Germline V gene lookup returns CDR1 LNHNV and CDR2 YYDKDF (reference sequence). J lost 3 bases, V lost 2 bases, and 12 bases had no gene match. The CDR3 is made up of 18 amino acids. The DNA for the CDR3 is TGTGCCACCAGCAGAACGGCCTTACAGGGGGAAGACTACAATGAGCAGTTCTTC. Translated, it gives CATSRTALQGEDYNEQFF.

CDR3 sequence reads: CASRMTGVSNQPQHF. The CDR3 nucleotides read TGTGCCAGTAGGATGACGGGGGTTAGCAATCAGCCCCAGCATTTT. This chain uses TRBV19 with TRBJ1-5, with a possible D match to TRBD1 (5 bases). The V gene's germline CDR1 is LNHDA and CDR2 SQIVND (reference sequence). There are 15 residues in the CDR3. V lost 6 bases to trimming and J lost 0 bases, with 12 bases between them.

This rearrangement joins TRBV12-5 to TRBJ1-1; D may be TRBD1 (6 bases). Germline V gene data show CDR1 as LGHNT and CDR2 as FRNRAP. Deletions cut 3 bases from V and 0 bases from J, with 17 bases between. This CDR3 has 17 amino acids. In DNA form, the CDR3 reads TGTGCTAGTGGTTTTCTGACCCCAGGGGCATTGAACACTGAAGCTTTCTTT. As protein: CASGFLTPGALNTEAFF.

This clone was detected only a few times. The same CDR3 can be traced to other DNA sequences in this sample. The V gene is TRBV2, the J gene TRBJ1-5; D call uncertain. V was cut by 1 base and J by 4 bases, with 2 bases left in between. CDR3 length: 12 residues. The germline V gene has CDR1 SNHLY and CDR2 FYNNEI. DNA for the CDR3: TGTGCCAGCAGTGAAGGGAATCAGCCCCAGCATTTT. Its protein product is CASSEGNQPQHF. Full variable domain (missing parts from reference TRBV2 and TRBJ1-5): EPEVTQTPSHQVTQMGQEVILRCVPISNHLYFYWYRQILGQKVEFLVSFYNNEISEKSEIFDDQFSVERPDGSNFTLKIRSTKLEDSAMYFCASSEGNQPQHFGDGTRLSIL.

This chain's CDR3 is CSVLGQGTEAFF. As DNA, the CDR3 is TGCAGCGTTTTAGGGCAGGGCACTGAAGCTTTCTTT. The chain recombines TRBV29-1 with TRBJ1-1; D may be TRBD1 (5 bases). V dropped 5 bases and J dropped 4 bases, with 11 bases sitting between them. Germline V gene lookup returns CDR1 SQVTM and CDR2 ANQGSEA. The CDR3 is made up of 12 amino acids.

This rearrangement joins TRBV29-1 to TRBJ1-1; 10 bases match TRBD1. The ends lost 7 bases at V and 10 bases at J; junction bases unmatched: 9. Germline values: CDR1 SQVTM, CDR2 ANQGSEA. CDR3 length: 12 amino acids. The CDR3 loop is CSAGTGEQIAFF. The CDR3 coding sequence is TGCAGCGCCGGGACAGGGGAACAGATAGCTTTCTTT.

The CDR3 nucleotides read TGTGCCAGCAGCTTGTGGACAGGCGGAGATACGCAGTATTTT. It specifies CASSLWTGGDTQYF. The chain has TRBV5-6 and TRBJ2-3; 7 bases match TRBD1. CDR3 size: 14 residues. Germline loops: CDR1 SGHDT, CDR2 YYEEEE. V lost 1 base, J lost 5 bases, and 4 bases stayed unmatched.

The chain combines TRBV4-1 with TRBJ1-1; weak D call: TRBD1 (6 bases). Trimming stripped 8 bases from V and 1 base from J, with 8 bases between. Germline values: CDR1 MGHRA, CDR2 YSYEKL. CDR3 size: 12 residues. CDR3 sequence (DNA): TGCGCCAGCGGACAGAGGAACACTGAAGCTTTCTTT. Translated: CASGQRNTEAFF.

V is TRBV2 and J is TRBJ2-6; D may be TRBD1 (5 bases). Trimming pared 7 bases from V and 1 base from J, leaving 5 bases between. The germline gives CDR1 SNHLY, CDR2 FYNNEI. This CDR3 is 13 amino acids long. For the CDR3, the DNA is TGTGCCAGCACAGGGTCTGGGGCCAACGTCCTGACTTTC. Protein product: CASTGSGANVLTF.

The chain uses TRBV3-1 (or the pseudogene TRBV3-2) and TRBJ2-5, with 10 positions matching TRBD2. Germline CDR1 is LGHDT and CDR2 is YNNKEL (reference sequence). J was trimmed by 4 bases and V by 5 bases; bases with no gene match: 7. This CDR3 region has 15 residues. The DNA of the CDR3 is TGTGCCAGCAGCTTGCTAGCGGGGGCCCTAGAGACCCAGTACTTC. Translation: CASSLLAGALETQYF.

This chain joins TRBV19 and TRBJ1-5; D is unresolved. Trimming removed 9 bases from V and 1 base from J, with 16 bases in between. This CDR3 has 15 residues. Germline loops: CDR1 LNHDA, CDR2 SQIVND (reference sequence). The CDR3, as DNA: TGTGCCAGCAAAGCGGACCTTAGGAGCAATCAGCCCCAGCATTTT. Its protein product is CASKADLRSNQPQHF.